This T cell receptor beta chain is from a study of regulatory T cells in long-lasting Graves disease. Background on the study: Recently diagnosed Graves' patients had received antithyroid drugs for under 3 months.

In its sample, this clonotype was seen many times. Time point in this sample: newly diagnosed GD, antithyroid drugs for less than 3 months. PBMC RNA was the source of the TCR library. Trimming took 5 bases from V and 6 from J, leaving 8 bases between them. CDR3 size: 12 residues. Construction of TCR beta libraries relied on iRepertoire HTBI primers and on Arm-PCR targeting CDR3 regions. TCRdb redid the calling of the multiplex PCR reads with MiXCR, one entry per CDR3 protein. The sample has about 440,000 distinct CDR3 sequences; 16% are singletons. The data also belong to a second study, concerning T cells in Graves' hyperthyroidism and ophthalmopathy. That paper notes: The HTBI set primed first-round TCR CDR3 RT-PCR.

This sequence originates from a young woman with Graves disease. This chain joins TRBV12-3 or TRBV12-4 and TRBJ1-5; D remains unclear. The input for sequencing was peripheral blood mononuclear cells (PBMCs), taken at new diagnosis, from a patient treated with antithyroid drugs. The CDR3 is CASSTSRQPQHF. The CDR3 DNA is TGTGCCAGCAGTACTAGCCGTCAGCCCCAGCATTTT.